This T cell receptor (beta chain) was obtained from a study of PD-L1 blockade in urothelial cancer. The time point: pretreatment peripheral blood. The protocol was immunoSEQ multiplex PCR, while the TCRdb copy is restricted to in-frame clones and leaves out a portion. The table shows tens of thousands of clones, with approximately 78% occurring only once. The receptor was isolated from a middle-aged man with urothelial cancer. This material consisted of PBMCs, taken around atezolizumab (anti-PD-L1) treatment.

CDR3 coding DNA: TGTGCCAGCAGCTTAGCCCGGACTACACGCACAGATACGCAGTATTTT. This gives the protein CASSLARTTRTDTQYF. The chain links TRBV7-9 to TRBJ2-3; TRBD2 might be the D (6 bases). V shed 0 bases and J shed 1 base, with 11 bases lying between them. The CDR3 spans 16 residues. Germline V gene sequence: CDR1 SEHNR, CDR2 FQNEAQ (reference sequence).